A selection of T cell receptor beta chains follows, all from one sample in a study of blood T cells in healthy people across ages. MiXCR, applied by TCRdb to the 5' RACE reads, yields one record per CDR3 protein. The table lists about 730,000 distinct CDR3 sequences, roughly 43% of them singletons. The source material was blood. These receptor sequences come from a woman aged 55-70 years in good health. Each CDR3 is given with its conserved first and last residue. Each record gives: J gene, D gene, V gene, clone size, CDR3 DNA, CDR3 protein. A D gene is named only where the DNA matches it firmly. A clone size is listed for some rows: how often the clone was seen (once, few, many), or a class if it is expanded.

j_gene: TRBJ1-6; d_gene: NA; v_gene: TRBV20-1; abundance: NA; CDR3nt: TGCAGTGCTAGATGGCAGCAAAATTCACCCCTCCACTTT; CDR3aa: CSARWQQNSPLHF
j_gene: TRBJ1-5; d_gene: NA; v_gene: TRBV6-2/TRBV6-3; abundance: NA; CDR3nt: TGTGCCAGCAGTCGAATGGACAGAGGACAGCCCCAGCATTTT; CDR3aa: CASSRMDRGQPQHF
j_gene: TRBJ2-7; d_gene: NA; v_gene: TRBV18; abundance: few; CDR3nt: TGTGCCAGCTCAGCGCTCCAGGAATACGAGCAGTACTTC; CDR3aa: CASSALQEYEQYF
j_gene: TRBJ2-3; d_gene: TRBD1; v_gene: TRBV27; abundance: NA; CDR3nt: TGTGCCAGCAGTGGGGGGACAGGGGGAACAGATACGCGGTATTTT; CDR3aa: CASSGGTGGTDTRYF
j_gene: TRBJ1-2; d_gene: NA; v_gene: TRBV3-1; abundance: many; CDR3nt: TGTGCCAGCAGCCCCCGGCGAGGAGGAGGCTACACCTTC; CDR3aa: CASSPRRGGGYTF
j_gene: TRBJ2-5; d_gene: TRBD1; v_gene: TRBV5-1; abundance: NA; CDR3nt: TGCGCCAGCAGAAACGGACAGGGACAAGAGACCCAGTACTTC; CDR3aa: CASRNGQGQETQYF
j_gene: TRBJ1-1; d_gene: NA; v_gene: TRBV6-1; abundance: once; CDR3nt: TGTGCCAGCAGTCAGACAGCGCAAACTGAAGCTTTCTTT; CDR3aa: CASSQTAQTEAFF
j_gene: TRBJ2-7; d_gene: NA; v_gene: TRBV5-1; abundance: NA; CDR3nt: TGCGCCAGCAGCTTGGCCTTCGGCAACTCCTACGAGCAGTACTTC; CDR3aa: CASSLAFGNSYEQYF
j_gene: TRBJ2-4; d_gene: TRBD1; v_gene: TRBV4-3; abundance: many; CDR3nt: TGCGCCAGCAGCCAAGGGACAGGGGACCTATCCCTAAACATTCAGTACTTC; CDR3aa: CASSQGTGDLSLNIQYF
j_gene: TRBJ2-1; d_gene: TRBD2; v_gene: TRBV20-1; abundance: NA; CDR3nt: TGCAGTGCTAGAGAAGCGGGGGGTACTTACAATGAGCAGTTCTTC; CDR3aa: CSAREAGGTYNEQFF
j_gene: TRBJ1-1; d_gene: TRBD1; v_gene: TRBV20-1; abundance: NA; CDR3nt: TGCAGTGCTACCGGCAGGACAGGGCTCCCTGAAACTTTCTTT; CDR3aa: CSATGRTGLPETFF
j_gene: TRBJ2-3; d_gene: TRBD2; v_gene: TRBV5-1; abundance: NA; CDR3nt: TGCGCCAGCAGCTTGACTAGCGGGGGATTTAGCACAGATACGCAGTATTTT; CDR3aa: CASSLTSGGFSTDTQYF
j_gene: TRBJ1-5; d_gene: NA; v_gene: TRBV4-2; abundance: NA; CDR3nt: TGTGCCAGCAGCGACCAGATAAGGGACGGAAATTTTCAGCCCCAGCATTTT; CDR3aa: CASSDQIRDGNFQPQHF
j_gene: TRBJ2-4; d_gene: NA; v_gene: TRBV2; abundance: NA; CDR3nt: TGTGCCAGCAGTGAAGCGCAGAGAGGGGTCTGGAACATTCAGTACTTC; CDR3aa: CASSEAQRGVWNIQYF
j_gene: TRBJ1-6; d_gene: TRBD1; v_gene: TRBV5-1; abundance: few; CDR3nt: TGCGCCAGCAGCCGCGAGACAGGGTCCAATTCACCCCTCCACTTT; CDR3aa: CASSRETGSNSPLHF
j_gene: TRBJ2-1; d_gene: NA; v_gene: TRBV12-3/TRBV12-4; abundance: many; CDR3nt: TGTGCCAGCAGTCTAGAGGGCGAGCAGTTCTTC; CDR3aa: CASSLEGEQFF
j_gene: TRBJ2-1; d_gene: NA; v_gene: TRBV13; abundance: few; CDR3nt: TGTGCCAGCAGCCGCGGGGCTAGCGCCGCCTACAATGAGCAGTTCTTC; CDR3aa: CASSRGASAAYNEQFF
j_gene: TRBJ1-2; d_gene: NA; v_gene: TRBV12-3/TRBV12-4; abundance: NA; CDR3nt: TGTGCCAGCAGCCCTATGTCGGACAGTAGGGGGGAGTTCTATGGCTACACCTTC; CDR3aa: CASSPMSDSRGEFYGYTF
j_gene: TRBJ2-5; d_gene: TRBD2; v_gene: TRBV29-1; abundance: NA; CDR3nt: TGCAGCGCCGCGAGCAGGGTGGCGCGGGAGCAGTACTTC; CDR3aa: CSAASRVAREQYF
j_gene: TRBJ2-7; d_gene: TRBD2; v_gene: TRBV20-1; abundance: NA; CDR3nt: TGCAGTGCTACTACTTCAGGGGGACTAGCGGGAGGTCGCTACGAGCAGTACTTC; CDR3aa: CSATTSGGLAGGRYEQYF
j_gene: TRBJ2-1; d_gene: TRBD2; v_gene: TRBV7-2; abundance: once; CDR3nt: TGTGCCAGCAGCTTCTGGACTAGCGGGAACAATGAGCAGTTCTTC; CDR3aa: CASSFWTSGNNEQFF
j_gene: TRBJ2-5; d_gene: TRBD1; v_gene: TRBV6-5; abundance: few; CDR3nt: TGTGCCAGCAGCCTATCGACAGGGAAAGAGACCCAGTACTTC; CDR3aa: CASSLSTGKETQYF
j_gene: TRBJ2-1; d_gene: NA; v_gene: TRBV12-3/TRBV12-4; abundance: few; CDR3nt: TGTGCCAGCAGTTTAGCGGCCGGAGGTGGGGGTGAGCAGTTCTTC; CDR3aa: CASSLAAGGGGEQFF
j_gene: TRBJ2-1; d_gene: NA; v_gene: TRBV6-6; abundance: NA; CDR3nt: TGTGCCAGCAGTTACTCGAGCGATGGGGGCCCCTACAATGAGCAGTTCTTC; CDR3aa: CASSYSSDGGPYNEQFF
j_gene: TRBJ2-7; d_gene: TRBD2; v_gene: TRBV20-1; abundance: NA; CDR3nt: TGCAGTGCTCCCAATCCTAGCGGGACCGGGGAGCAGTACTTC; CDR3aa: CSAPNPSGTGEQYF
j_gene: TRBJ2-4; d_gene: TRBD1; v_gene: TRBV6-5; abundance: NA; CDR3nt: TGTGCCAGCAGTTACTTCAAGGACCCGACGAGGGGGCACATTCAGTACTTC; CDR3aa: CASSYFKDPTRGHIQYF
j_gene: TRBJ2-3; d_gene: TRBD1; v_gene: TRBV29-1; abundance: NA; CDR3nt: TGCAGCTCTAAGGGGGCGGAAGATACGCAGTATTTT; CDR3aa: CSSKGAEDTQYF
j_gene: TRBJ2-1; d_gene: TRBD1; v_gene: TRBV5-5; abundance: many; CDR3nt: TGTGCCAGCAGCTGGGGACAGTCGAGCTCCTACAATGAGCAGTTCTTC; CDR3aa: CASSWGQSSSYNEQFF
j_gene: TRBJ2-1; d_gene: NA; v_gene: TRBV6-2/TRBV6-3; abundance: few; CDR3nt: TGTGCCAGCAGTAGGGACATTTCCTACAATGAGCAGTTCTTC; CDR3aa: CASSRDISYNEQFF
j_gene: TRBJ2-4; d_gene: TRBD2; v_gene: TRBV2; abundance: NA; CDR3nt: TGTGCCAGCAGTCAAGGACTAGCGGGAGTATCTTCGGAAGGGCAGTACTTC; CDR3aa: CASSQGLAGVSSEGQYF
j_gene: TRBJ2-1; d_gene: NA; v_gene: TRBV6-6; abundance: NA; CDR3nt: TGTGCCAGCAGAAGGATTCAGGGACGGGAGCAGTTCTTC; CDR3aa: CASRRIQGREQFF
j_gene: TRBJ1-2; d_gene: NA; v_gene: TRBV7-2; abundance: NA; CDR3nt: TGTGCCAGCAGCCCATCCATGGCTAACTATGGCTACACCTTC; CDR3aa: CASSPSMANYGYTF
j_gene: TRBJ2-1; d_gene: TRBD2; v_gene: TRBV20-1; abundance: NA; CDR3nt: TGCAGTGTAAAACTAGCGGATTCCTACAATGAGCAGTTCTTC; CDR3aa: CSVKLADSYNEQFF
j_gene: TRBJ2-7; d_gene: TRBD2; v_gene: TRBV3-1; abundance: NA; CDR3nt: TGTGCCAACAGCCCCCGCGCGGGGGGGGATTACAATGAGCAGTACTTC; CDR3aa: CANSPRAGGDYNEQYF
j_gene: TRBJ2-1; d_gene: TRBD1; v_gene: TRBV7-2; abundance: NA; CDR3nt: TGTGCCAGCAGCTTCGGAGCAGGGGGCCTTTCCTACAATGAGCAGTTCTTC; CDR3aa: CASSFGAGGLSYNEQFF
j_gene: TRBJ1-1; d_gene: NA; v_gene: TRBV20-1; abundance: NA; CDR3nt: TGCAGTGCTAGAGGGGACGGGGGAATTGACACTGAAGCTTTCTTT; CDR3aa: CSARGDGGIDTEAFF
j_gene: TRBJ2-1; d_gene: NA; v_gene: TRBV3-1; abundance: few; CDR3nt: TGTGCCAGCAGCCCTCCTGGCTACAATGAGCAGTTCTTC; CDR3aa: CASSPPGYNEQFF
j_gene: TRBJ2-5; d_gene: TRBD1; v_gene: TRBV5-1; abundance: NA; CDR3nt: TGCGCCAGCAGCCGACGCGTGGCTAGCAGGGGGATTACCAAAGAGACCCAGTACTTC; CDR3aa: CASSRRVASRGITKETQYF
j_gene: TRBJ2-1; d_gene: NA; v_gene: TRBV20-1; abundance: few; CDR3nt: TGCAGTGCCCCCCCCGCGGGCCCTCCCGATGAGCAGTTCTTC; CDR3aa: CSAPPAGPPDEQFF
j_gene: TRBJ1-2; d_gene: TRBD1; v_gene: TRBV7-9; abundance: few; CDR3nt: TGTGCCAGCAGCCGCGGACAGGGCTCTTCTTCTGGCTACACCTTC; CDR3aa: CASSRGQGSSSGYTF
j_gene: TRBJ2-6; d_gene: NA; v_gene: TRBV5-1; abundance: NA; CDR3nt: TGCGCCAGCAGCTCCTGGGCGGGGACTGGGGCCAACGTCCTGACTTTC; CDR3aa: CASSSWAGTGANVLTF
j_gene: TRBJ2-2; d_gene: NA; v_gene: TRBV27; abundance: NA; CDR3nt: TGTGCCAGCAGTTTATCAATCTATACCCGGAAGTTGTCCGGGGAGCTGTTTTTT; CDR3aa: CASSLSIYTRKLSGELFF
j_gene: TRBJ2-6; d_gene: NA; v_gene: TRBV10-3; abundance: NA; CDR3nt: TGTGCCATCAGTGAGCACTCTGGGGCCAACGTCCTGACTTTC; CDR3aa: CAISEHSGANVLTF
j_gene: TRBJ2-5; d_gene: TRBD2; v_gene: TRBV7-8; abundance: few; CDR3nt: TGTGCCAGCAGCTTAGTGGGACTAGCGGGTCAAGAGACCCAGTACTTC; CDR3aa: CASSLVGLAGQETQYF
j_gene: TRBJ1-1; d_gene: NA; v_gene: TRBV10-3; abundance: NA; CDR3nt: TGTGCCATCAGGGGAACGAACACTGAAGCTTTCTTT; CDR3aa: CAIRGTNTEAFF
j_gene: TRBJ2-1; d_gene: NA; v_gene: TRBV29-1; abundance: few; CDR3nt: TGCAGCGGCCGGAACAGGGCTGGTGAGCAGTTCTTC; CDR3aa: CSGRNRAGEQFF
j_gene: TRBJ1-4; d_gene: NA; v_gene: TRBV11-3; abundance: few; CDR3nt: TGTGCCAGCAGCTATCATGGGGTATTGGCGACTAATGAAAAACTGTTTTTT; CDR3aa: CASSYHGVLATNEKLFF
j_gene: TRBJ2-7; d_gene: NA; v_gene: TRBV6-2/TRBV6-3; abundance: few; CDR3nt: TGTGCCAGCAGTTACATAGGGGAAGTATACGAGCAGTACTTC; CDR3aa: CASSYIGEVYEQYF
j_gene: TRBJ2-1; d_gene: TRBD2; v_gene: TRBV12-3/TRBV12-4; abundance: NA; CDR3nt: TGTGCCAGCAGTTTATCTTTCATCCTAGGCGGGAGCTCCTACAATGAGCAGTTCTTC; CDR3aa: CASSLSFILGGSSYNEQFF
j_gene: TRBJ2-1; d_gene: NA; v_gene: TRBV7-6; abundance: many; CDR3nt: TGTGCCAGCAGCTTATTCGAACTAGACAATGTCTACAATGAGCAGTTCTTC; CDR3aa: CASSLFELDNVYNEQFF
j_gene: TRBJ1-2; d_gene: NA; v_gene: TRBV6-2/TRBV6-3; abundance: many; CDR3nt: TGTGCCAGCAGTTCGACAGTTGCGGATCCTTATGGCTACACCTTC; CDR3aa: CASSSTVADPYGYTF